This T cell receptor (beta chain) is from a study of cytomegalovirus exposure and HLA in healthy donors. The donors were healthy bone marrow donors. This clone was counted between two and nine times. The length of the CDR3 is 15 residues. J gave up 1 base and V 0 bases, and 3 bases lay outside the gene matches. Looked up from germline, CDR1 is SGHKS and CDR2 is YYEKEE (reference sequence). The study ran its PCR with 60 Vbeta and 13 Jbeta primers. Produced via immunoSEQ multiplex PCR; TCRdb's table is partial and in-frame only. Among roughly 200,000 clones listed, roughly 9.4% were seen once. The receptor was derived from a woman aged 30 to 39 in good health and CMV-seropositive. J is TRBJ2-7 and V is TRBV5-5, with TRBD2 matching over 8 bases. Sequencing was performed on PBMCs. In DNA form, the CDR3 reads TGTGCCAGCAGCTTGGTCACTAGCGGTTCCTACGAGCAGTACTTC. It codes for CASSLVTSGSYEQYF.